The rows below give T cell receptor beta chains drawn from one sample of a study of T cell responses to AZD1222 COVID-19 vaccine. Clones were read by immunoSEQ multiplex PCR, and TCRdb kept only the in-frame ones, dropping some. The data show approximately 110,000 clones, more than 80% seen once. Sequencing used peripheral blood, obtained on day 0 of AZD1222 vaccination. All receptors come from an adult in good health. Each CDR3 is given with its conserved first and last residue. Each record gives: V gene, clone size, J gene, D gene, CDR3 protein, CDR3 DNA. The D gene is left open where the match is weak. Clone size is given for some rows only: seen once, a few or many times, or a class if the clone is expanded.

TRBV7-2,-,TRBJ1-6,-,CASSLQYNSPLHF,TGTGCCAGCAGCTTACAGTATAATTCACCCCTCCACTTT
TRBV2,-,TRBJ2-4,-,CASSRRVASF,TGTGCCAGCAGCCGACGAGTGGCTTCCTTC
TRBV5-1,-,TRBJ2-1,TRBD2,CASSLVSGLAAGDEQFF,TGCGCCAGCAGCTTGGTTTCGGGACTAGCGGCGGGGGATGAGCAGTTCTTC
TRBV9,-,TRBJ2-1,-,CASSALLGYEQFF,TGTGCCAGCAGCGCCCTATTGGGATATGAGCAGTTCTTC
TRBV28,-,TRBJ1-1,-,CASSWDTLNTEAFF,TGTGCCAGCAGTTGGGACACGTTGAACACTGAAGCTTTCTTT
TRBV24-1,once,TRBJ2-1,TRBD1,CATTARGQGYNEQFF,TGTGCCACCACTGCTAGAGGACAGGGCTACAATGAGCAGTTCTTC
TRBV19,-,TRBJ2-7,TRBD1,CASTPGTGGLEQYF,TGTGCCAGTACACCCGGGACAGGGGGCTTGGAGCAGTACTTC
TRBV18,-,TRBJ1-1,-,CASSPGQFYTEAFF,TGTGCCAGCTCGCCAGGACAGTTTTACACTGAAGCTTTCTTT
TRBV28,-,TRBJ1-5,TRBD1,CASNQGGYSNQPQHF,TGTGCCAGCAATCAGGGGGGGTATAGCAATCAGCCCCAGCATTTT
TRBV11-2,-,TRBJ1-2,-,CASSPWVGANYGYTF,TGTGCCAGCAGCCCCTGGGTCGGGGCTAACTATGGCTACACCTTC
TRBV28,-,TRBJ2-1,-,CASRLQREQFF,TGTGCCAGCAGGCTTCAGCGTGAGCAGTTCTTC
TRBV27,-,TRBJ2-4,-,CASSPQPVANIQYF,TGTGCCAGCAGTCCTCAACCGGTAGCAAACATTCAGTACTTC
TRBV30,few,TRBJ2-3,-,CAWIQDGGTDTQYF,TGTGCCTGGATCCAGGACGGAGGCACCGATACGCAGTATTTT
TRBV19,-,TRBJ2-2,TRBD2,CASKGTSGSTGELFF,TGTGCCAGTAAGGGGACTAGCGGGAGTACCGGGGAGCTGTTTTTT
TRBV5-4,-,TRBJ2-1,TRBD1,CASSLVGQGSEQFF,TGTGCCAGCAGCTTGGTTGGACAGGGAAGTGAGCAGTTCTTC
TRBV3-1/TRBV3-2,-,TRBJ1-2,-,CASSQDPGGSGYTF,TGTGCCAGCAGCCAAGATCCGGGGGGGTCTGGCTACACCTTC
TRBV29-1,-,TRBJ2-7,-,CSIGVRDTDSYEQYF,TGCAGCATCGGGGTCCGAGACACGGACTCCTACGAGCAGTACTTC
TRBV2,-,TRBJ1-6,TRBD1,CASRGEGASPLHF,TGTGCCAGCAGGGGAGAGGGGGCTTCACCCCTCCACTTT
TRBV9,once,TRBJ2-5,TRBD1,CASSPGQAQETQYF,TGTGCCAGCAGCCCCGGACAGGCGCAAGAGACCCAGTACTTC
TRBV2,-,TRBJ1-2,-,CASSAPRALDYGYTF,TGTGCCAGCAGTGCTCCAAGGGCTTTGGACTATGGCTACACCTTC
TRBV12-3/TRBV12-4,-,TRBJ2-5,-,CASSSDLRETQYF,TGTGCCAGCAGTTCAGACCTGCGGGAGACCCAGTACTTC
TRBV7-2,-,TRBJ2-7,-,CASSSEPGRGLGEQYF,TGTGCCAGCAGCTCGGAGCCGGGACGCGGGCTTGGGGAGCAGTACTTC
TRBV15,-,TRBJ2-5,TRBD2,CATSRTSGGRLRETQYF,TGTGCCACCAGCAGGACTAGCGGGGGGCGTTTACGGGAGACCCAGTACTTC
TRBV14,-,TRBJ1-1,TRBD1,CASSPDRENTEAFF,TGTGCCAGCAGCCCCGACAGGGAGAACACTGAAGCTTTCTTT
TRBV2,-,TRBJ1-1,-,CASSEWGRQVAPLMNTEAFF,TGTGCCAGCAGTGAATGGGGTCGGCAAGTGGCGCCGCTAATGAACACTGAAGCTTTCTTT
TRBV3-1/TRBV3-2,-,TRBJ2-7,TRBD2,CASSPSGRGPDEQYF,TGTGCCAGCAGCCCTAGCGGGAGAGGTCCCGACGAGCAGTACTTC
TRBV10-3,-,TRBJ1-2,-,CATALGNYGYTF,TGTGCCACAGCCCTAGGGAACTATGGCTACACCTTC
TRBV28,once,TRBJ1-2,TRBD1,CASMTTGTVYGYTF,TGTGCCAGCATGACTACAGGGACAGTCTATGGCTACACCTTC
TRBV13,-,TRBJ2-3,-,CASSLGWETLSTDTQYF,TGTGCCAGCAGCTTAGGTTGGGAGACCCTTAGCACAGATACGCAGTATTTT
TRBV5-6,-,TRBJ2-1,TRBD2,CASSLGLAVRYNEQFF,TGTGCCAGCAGCTTGGGACTAGCGGTCCGCTACAATGAGCAGTTCTTC
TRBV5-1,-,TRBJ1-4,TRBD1,CASSSAGTGGEKLFF,TGCGCCAGCAGCTCCGCCGGGACAGGGGGGGAAAAACTGTTTTTT
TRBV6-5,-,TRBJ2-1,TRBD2,CASSYLLGGSLPKFF,TGTGCCAGCAGTTACCTCCTGGGAGGGAGTCTTCCCAAGTTCTTC
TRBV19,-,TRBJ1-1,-,CASSIFGNTEAFF,TGTGCCAGTAGTATATTCGGGAACACTGAAGCTTTCTTT
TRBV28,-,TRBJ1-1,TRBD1,CASSFWVRGKADTEAFF,TGTGCCAGCAGTTTTTGGGTCAGGGGGAAGGCAGACACTGAAGCTTTCTTT
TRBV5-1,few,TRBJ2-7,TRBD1,CASREGQGSWEQYF,TGCGCCAGCAGGGAGGGACAGGGCTCCTGGGAGCAGTACTTC
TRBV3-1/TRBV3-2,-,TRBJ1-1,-,CASSQTGRLNTEAFF,TGTGCCAGCAGCCAAACCGGCCGCTTGAACACTGAAGCTTTCTTT
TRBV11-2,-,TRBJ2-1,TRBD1,CASSPGQAFSEQFF,TGTGCCAGCAGCCCCGGACAGGCATTCTCTGAGCAGTTCTTC
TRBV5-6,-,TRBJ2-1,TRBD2,CASSPSSGRGYYNEQFF,TGTGCCAGCAGCCCATCTAGCGGGAGGGGGTACTACAATGAGCAGTTCTTC
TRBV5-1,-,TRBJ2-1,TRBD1,CASSLQGASRDEQFF,TGCGCCAGCAGCTTACAGGGGGCGTCCCGGGATGAGCAGTTCTTC
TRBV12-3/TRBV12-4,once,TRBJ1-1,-,CASSLSLEAEAFF,TGTGCCAGCAGTTTGTCCTTGGAGGCTGAAGCTTTCTTT
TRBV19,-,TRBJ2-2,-,CASKRTTNTGELFF,TGTGCCAGTAAAAGGACAACGAACACCGGGGAGCTGTTTTTT
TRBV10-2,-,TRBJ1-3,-,CASLQLSGNTIYF,TGCGCCAGCCTCCAGCTCTCTGGAAACACCATATATTTT
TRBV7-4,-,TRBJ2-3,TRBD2,CASSQRTGLAGATDTQYF,TGTGCCAGCAGCCAGCGGACGGGACTAGCGGGAGCCACAGATACGCAGTATTTT
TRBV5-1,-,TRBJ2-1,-,CASRPTGRGSYNEQFF,TGCGCCAGCAGACCCACTGGCAGGGGCTCCTACAATGAGCAGTTCTTC
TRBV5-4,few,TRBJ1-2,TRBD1,CASSFGQGTEGYGYTF,TGTGCCAGCAGCTTCGGACAGGGGACTGAAGGGTATGGCTACACCTTC
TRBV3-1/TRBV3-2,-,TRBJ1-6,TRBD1,CASSQGQGYNSPLHF,TGTGCCAGCAGCCAAGGACAGGGGTATAATTCACCCCTCCACTTT
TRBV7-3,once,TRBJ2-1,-,CASSLMAGSSYNEQFF,TGTGCCAGCAGCTTAATGGCGGGAAGCTCCTACAATGAGCAGTTCTTC
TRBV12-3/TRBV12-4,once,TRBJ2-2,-,CASSLWGTGELFF,TGTGCCAGCAGTTTATGGGGAACCGGGGAGCTGTTTTTT
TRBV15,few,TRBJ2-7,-,CATSRDTGTNEQYF,TGTGCCACCAGCAGAGATACCGGGACAAACGAGCAGTACTTC